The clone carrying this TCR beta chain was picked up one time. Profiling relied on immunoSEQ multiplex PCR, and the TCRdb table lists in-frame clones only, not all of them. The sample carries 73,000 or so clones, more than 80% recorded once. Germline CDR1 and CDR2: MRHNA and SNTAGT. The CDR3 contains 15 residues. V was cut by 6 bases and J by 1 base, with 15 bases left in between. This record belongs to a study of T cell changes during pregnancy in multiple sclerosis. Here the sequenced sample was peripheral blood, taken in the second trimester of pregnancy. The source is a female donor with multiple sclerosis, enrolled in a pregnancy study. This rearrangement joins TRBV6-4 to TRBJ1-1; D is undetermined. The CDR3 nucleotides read TGTGCCAGCAGGCTAAAAAACCGGGGGAACACTGAAGCTTTCTTT. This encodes CASRLKNRGNTEAFF.